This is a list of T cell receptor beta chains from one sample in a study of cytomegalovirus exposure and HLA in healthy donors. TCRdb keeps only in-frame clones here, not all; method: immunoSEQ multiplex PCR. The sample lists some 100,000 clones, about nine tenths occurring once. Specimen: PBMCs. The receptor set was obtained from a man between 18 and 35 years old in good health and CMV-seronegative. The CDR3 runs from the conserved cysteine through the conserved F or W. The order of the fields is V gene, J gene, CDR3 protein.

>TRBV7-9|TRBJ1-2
CASSSGQHGYTF
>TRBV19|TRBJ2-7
CASSTSGGRTYEQYF
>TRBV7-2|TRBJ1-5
CASSRQTGAYNQPQHF
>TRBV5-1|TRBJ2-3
CASSLWGTGAGKDTQYF
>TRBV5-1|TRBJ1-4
CASSARFGGNSEKLFF
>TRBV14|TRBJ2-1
CASSPRRAIYNEQFF
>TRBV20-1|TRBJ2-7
CSAPKQYEQYF
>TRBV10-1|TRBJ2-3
CASSESTGSDTQYF
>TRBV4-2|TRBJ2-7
CASSLRDRGYEQYF
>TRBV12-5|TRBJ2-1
CASGSPRGGLSYNEQFF